This TCR beta chain was sequenced for a study of CD8 T cells in Susac syndrome. Sequencing of TCR beta was undertaken in CD8+ and CD4+ T cells derived from blood. Healthy donors matched for age and sex were used as controls. The RNA, roughly 0.45 to 1 ug, was put through reverse transcription using random hexamers. One entry per CDR3 protein results from TCRdb running MiXCR on the immunoSEQ multiplex PCR reads. The repertoire holds about 130,000 distinct CDR3 sequences, around 95% seen once, with roughly 0.087% in the top ten. With 6 bases clipped from V and 0 bases from J, the junction kept 8 bases outside the gene matches. In germline, CDR1 is LNHDA, CDR2 SQIVND (reference sequence). The CDR3 consists of 16 residues.

Source material: CD4+ T cells from PBMCs. The clonotype was recovered from a human donor in good health. The chain carries TRBV19 and TRBJ1-5; 7 nucleotides agree with TRBD1. The CDR3 region has the DNA TGTGCCAGTAGCATTACAGGGGAATATAGCAATCAGCCCCAGCATTTT. Encoded protein: CASSITGEYSNQPQHF.